This T cell receptor beta chain appears in the sequencing data of a study of blood T cell repertoires in COVID-19. Study-wide background: From the United States, Italy and Spain came samples of acute and convalescent COVID-19. T cells, B-cell-depleted T cells, or PBMCs provided the cDNA or gDNA that served as material.

Per the original methods: Nucleated cell number was recorded as an estimate derived from reference gene primer amplification. Here immunoSEQ multiplex PCR was the method, and the copy in TCRdb shows in-frame clones only, minus some. For V, J and clone size, that table is used; D and trimming come from the DNA. The table shows tens of thousands of clones, with approximately 84% occurring only once. This CDR3 has 12 residues. Germline V gene sequence: CDR1 LGHDT, CDR2 YNNKEL (reference sequence). V was pared by 0 bases and J by 5 bases, with 5 bases between. One Seattle source followed patients from active infection through their disease course.

The V and J genes are TRBV3-1 (or the pseudogene TRBV3-2) and TRBJ2-7; D remains unclear. This TCR came from a man between 65 and 80 years old with COVID-19, enrolled during active disease. Source material: peripheral blood. This chain's CDR3 is CASSQDPNEQYF. The DNA for the CDR3 is TGTGCCAGCAGCCAAGATCCTAACGAGCAGTACTTC.